This record looks at one T cell receptor (beta chain) sequence and its context. Its antigen is currently unknown. PCR was performed using 60 Vbeta and 13 Jbeta primers. Produced via immunoSEQ multiplex PCR; TCRdb's table is partial and in-frame only. The table lists approximately 140,000 clones, 65% to 80% of them singletons. CDR1 MDHEN and CDR2 SYDVKM come from the germline V gene. Trimming removed 2 bases from V and 9 bases from J; junction bases left unmatched: 4. The CDR3 has 15 residues. These data come from a study of cytomegalovirus exposure and HLA in healthy donors. Study-level results: When presence/absence was analysed, sequencing depth was taken to be roughly uniform across donors.

The receptor's source is a woman aged 40 to 50 in good health and CMV-seronegative. The V call is TRBV28, the J call TRBJ1-6; TRBD1 aligns across 10 bases. Source material: PBMCs. The CDR3 sequence: CASSLGGQGRSPLHF. CDR3 DNA sequence: TGTGCCAGCAGTTTAGGGGGACAGGGGCGTTCACCCCTCCACTTT.